A single sample is the source of the 31 T cell receptor beta chains below, sequenced in a study of memory CD4+ T cells and cytomegalovirus serostatus. The sort gate was single viable CD3+CD4+CD8-CD45RO+ cells for memory CD4+ T cells. Profiling relied on immunoSEQ multiplex PCR, and the TCRdb table lists in-frame clones only, not all of them. The sample gives about 80,000 clones, around 80% of which show up once; roughly 0.79% is in the top ten. The material sequenced was memory CD4+ T cells from blood. The origin of the receptors is an adult in good health and CMV-seronegative.

This chain joins TRBV4-1 and TRBJ2-1; no definite D call. Germline V CDR1 and CDR2: MGHRA, YSYEKL. The CDR3 runs to 12 residues. The V and J ends lost 4 bases and 9 bases respectively, with 10 bases between them. The CDR3 is CASSLIVGEQFF. The CDR3 DNA is TGCGCCAGCAGCCTTATTGTGGGTGAGCAGTTCTTC.

The V and J genes are TRBV6-1 and TRBJ1-1, with D possibly matching TRBD1 (6 bases). Trimming left V 8 bases short and J 2 bases short, with 15 bases between. There are 14 residues in the CDR3. Per germline, CDR1 MNHNS and CDR2 SASEGT. DNA of the CDR3: TGTGCCAGCGATACAGGGACGACTAACACTGAAGCTTTCTTT. Protein sequence: CASDTGTTNTEAFF.

The DNA of the CDR3 is TGTGCCAGCAGCGTAGGGGACAGGAACTATGGCTACACCTTC. Translation: CASSVGDRNYGYTF. V usage is TRBV9 and J usage is TRBJ1-2, with 8 bases that match TRBD1. This CDR3 has 14 residues. V shed 0 bases, J shed 2 bases, and the junction held 0 bases outside the gene matches. In germline, CDR1 is SGDLS, CDR2 YYNGEE.

This chain links TRBV28 with TRBJ1-5; TRBD1 aligns across 9 bases. J gave up 7 bases and V 9 bases, and 4 bases lay outside the gene matches. Germline lookup yields CDR1 MDHEN and CDR2 SYDVKM. The CDR3 length is 12 residues. The CDR3 region has the DNA TGTGCCAGTAGACAGGGGGACCAGCCCCAGCATTTT. It specifies CASRQGDQPQHF.

The count of this clone is one. This chain joins TRBV18 and TRBJ1-5, with TRBD1 matching over 10 bases. The CDR3 is made up of 15 amino acids. Germline V lookup: CDR1 KGHSH, CDR2 LQKENI. V lost 2 bases, J lost 5 bases, and 3 bases stayed unmatched. The CDR3 loop is CASSPGQGGDQPQHF. CDR3 DNA: TGTGCCAGCTCACCAGGACAGGGGGGCGATCAGCCCCAGCATTTT.

The chain employs TRBV5-1 and TRBJ1-4; D remains ambiguous. V gave up 1 base and J gave up 0 bases, with 4 bases separating them. The V gene's germline CDR1 is SGHRS and CDR2 YFSETQ. There are 14 residues in the CDR3. The CDR3 DNA reads as TGCGCCAGCAGCTTGCAGACAACTAATGAAAAACTGTTTTTT. It encodes CASSLQTTNEKLFF. The full variable domain, its missing parts supplied by reference TRBV5-1 and TRBJ1-4, is KAGVTQTPRYLIKTRGQQVTLSCSPISGHRSVSWYQQTPGQGLQFLFEYFSETQRNKGNFPGRFSGRQFSNSRSEMNVSTLELGDSALYLCASSLQTTNEKLFFGSGTQLSVL.

This chain uses TRBV2 with TRBJ1-4; the D is unclear. Germline lookup yields CDR1 SNHLY and CDR2 FYNNEI. This CDR3 has 12 amino acids. V was pared by 4 bases and J by 7 bases, with 7 bases between. DNA for the CDR3: TGTGCCAGCAGTGTCAGGTTTGAAAAACTGTTTTTT. Its protein product is CASSVRFEKLFF.

The V gene is TRBV4-2, the J gene TRBJ2-2; D is unclear. Germline loops: CDR1 LGHNA, CDR2 YNFKEQ. The ends were cut back, 0 bases at V and 7 bases at J, with 6 bases in the middle. This CDR3 comprises 13 residues. The CDR3 DNA sequence: TGTGCCAGCAGCCAAGATCGCGGCGGGGAGCTGTTTTTT. This gives the protein CASSQDRGGELFF.

This clone was seen more than once but under ten times. The genes are TRBV28 and TRBJ1-2, with D perhaps TRBD1 (5 bases). Trimming cost V 3 bases and J 8 bases, with 16 bases left between them. Germline values: CDR1 MDHEN, CDR2 SYDVKM. The CDR3 length is 14 residues. The CDR3 sequence is CASSFYRAGGGYTF. The CDR3 DNA is TGTGCCAGCAGTTTTTACCGGGCGGGGGGAGGCTACACCTTC.

This clone showed up just a few times. V and J are TRBV9 and TRBJ1-1; TRBD1 matches at 9 bases. This CDR3 spans 15 amino acids. V lost 4 bases, J lost 4 bases, and 8 bases stayed unmatched. Germline lookup yields CDR1 SGDLS and CDR2 YYNGEE. The CDR3 nucleotides read TGTGCCAGCAGCCCAGGTGGACAGGGGTTCACTGAAGCTTTCTTT. Protein: CASSPGGQGFTEAFF. Together with reference TRBV9 and TRBJ1-1, the CDR3 gives the full variable domain: DSGVTQTPKHLITATGQRVTLRCSPRSGDLSVYWYQQSLDQGLQFLIQYYNGEERAKGNILERFSAQQFPDLHSELNLSSLELGDSALYFCASSPGGQGFTEAFFGQGTRLTVV.

The table lists this clone with a few counts. The rearrangement links TRBV18 to TRBJ1-2; 9 bases map to TRBD1. J lost 7 bases, V lost 4 bases, and 4 bases had no gene match. The CDR3 has 13 amino acids. The germline V gene encodes CDR1 KGHSH and CDR2 LQKENI. The CDR3 region is CASSQPDRGGYTF. CDR3 in DNA: TGTGCCAGCTCACAACCGGACAGGGGTGGCTACACCTTC. Full variable domain (remainder filled in from reference TRBV18 and TRBJ1-2): NAGVMQNPRHLVRRRGQEARLRCSPMKGHSHVYWYRQLPEEGLKFMVYLQKENIIDESGMPKERFSAEFPKEGPSILRIQQVVRGDSAAYFCASSQPDRGGYTFGSGTRLTVV.

J is TRBJ1-4 and V is TRBV29-1; a possible D gene is TRBD1 (5 bases). V was shortened by 6 bases and J by 6 bases, with 23 bases between the two germline ends. Germline V lookup: CDR1 SQVTM, CDR2 ANQGSEA. The CDR3 length is 16 residues. The CDR3 spells CSVSGVWGERDEKLFF. DNA of the CDR3: TGCAGCGTGAGCGGGGTGTGGGGCGAGAGGGATGAAAAACTGTTTTTT.

The gene calls are TRBV5-1 and TRBJ1-1; no reliable D call. Trimming stripped 4 bases from V and 1 base from J, with 11 bases between. Germline V gene lookup returns CDR1 SGHRS and CDR2 YFSETQ. The CDR3 length is 14 residues. CDR3: CASSILGSNTEAFF. CDR3 nucleotides: TGCGCCAGCAGCATATTAGGATCGAACACTGAAGCTTTCTTT.

This chain links TRBV10-1 with TRBJ1-1; 8 bases match TRBD1. The CDR3 contains 15 residues. Germline loops: CDR1 WNHNN, CDR2 SYGVQD (reference sequence). Losses at the gene ends were 0 bases for V and 7 bases for J; bases not matched to a gene: 7. Written as DNA, the CDR3 is TGCGCCAGCAGTGAGTCGCTAGGACAGGGCTTTGAAGCTTTCTTT. This sequence encodes CASSESLGQGFEAFF.

The J gene is TRBJ2-7, the V gene TRBV7-3, with a weak D call TRBD1 (5 bases). Germline assignment: CDR1 SGHTA and CDR2 FQGTGA. V gave up 3 bases and J gave up 1 base, with 13 bases separating them. The CDR3 sequence is 15 residues long. This chain's CDR3 is CASSFSGAGSYEQYF. The CDR3 DNA sequence: TGTGCCAGCAGCTTCTCTGGGGCCGGATCCTACGAGCAGTACTTC.

CDR3 DNA sequence: TGTGCCTGGAGTTTCCAGGCAACGGAGACCCAGTACTTC. Amino acids: CAWSFQATETQYF. The chain couples TRBV30 to TRBJ2-5, with D unclear. The CDR3 loop spans 13 amino acids. The V end was cut by 2 bases, the J end by 5 bases, with 12 bases between. CDR1 is GTSNPN, CDR2 SVGIG, per germline (reference sequence).

V gene TRBV30 combines with J gene TRBJ1-5, with 7 bases matching TRBD1. Trimming removed 8 bases from V and 6 bases from J; junction bases left unmatched: 13. CDR3 length: 14 residues. Germline CDR1 is GTSNPN and CDR2 is SVGIG (reference sequence). CDR3 DNA sequence: TGTGCCGTATCACAGGGGAGGCAGGGTCAGCCCCAGCATTTT. As protein: CAVSQGRQGQPQHF.

Turning to this clone: One end of the junction fails to match germline, which may point to a read error. The chain uses TRBV15 and TRBJ1-1; 12 bases match TRBD1. This CDR3 is 14 amino acids long. CDR1 is LNHNV, CDR2 YYDKDF, per germline (reference sequence). The CDR3 sequence is CATSPGDRGHETFF. The CDR3 DNA follows: TGTGCCACCAGCCCAGGGGACAGGGGGCATGAAACTTTCTTT.

J is TRBJ1-2 and V is TRBV4-2; D is unresolved. This CDR3 is 16 amino acids long. The V end lost 0 bases, the J end lost 2 bases, and 13 bases lay between the germline ends. Germline CDR1 reads LGHNA; CDR2 reads YNFKEQ. CDR3 in amino acids: CASSQDIGISNYGYTF. The CDR3 bases are TGTGCCAGCAGCCAAGATATCGGAATATCAAACTATGGCTACACCTTC.

The CDR3 reads CASSRGGGETQYF. CDR3 sequence (DNA): TGTGCCAGCAGCCGGGGAGGCGGGGAGACCCAGTACTTC. This chain uses TRBV14 with TRBJ2-5, with a tentative D call TRBD2 (6 bases). The CDR3 extends over 13 amino acids. V was shortened by 4 bases and J by 5 bases, with 11 bases between the two germline ends. The germline V gene encodes CDR1 SGHDN and CDR2 FVKESK.

The V and J genes are TRBV28 and TRBJ1-1; TRBD1 matches 7 bases. Germline loops: CDR1 MDHEN, CDR2 SYDVKM. Losses at the gene ends were 6 bases for V and 1 base for J; bases not matched to a gene: 2. The CDR3 consists of 13 residues. The CDR3: CASRSGGNTEAFF. The CDR3 bases are TGTGCCAGCAGGTCAGGGGGGAACACTGAAGCTTTCTTT.

V usage is TRBV9 and J usage is TRBJ1-1, with TRBD1 matching 7 bases. In germline, CDR1 is SGDLS, CDR2 YYNGEE. The V gene end was trimmed by 3 bases and the J gene end by 4 bases; junction bases not matched to a gene: 18. The CDR3 covers 18 residues. CDR3 DNA: TGTGCCAGCAGCGCATCTAGGACAGGATCGGGTTTGGCCACTGAAGCTTTCTTT. Translating it yields CASSASRTGSGLATEAFF.

V usage is TRBV28 and J usage is TRBJ1-4, with 7 bases aligning to TRBD1. CDR1 and CDR2 from the germline V gene are MDHEN and SYDVKM. The CDR3 contains 15 residues. The V segment lost 2 bases and the J segment 6 bases; nucleotides outside the gene matches: 6. The CDR3 loop reads CASSLTGVNDEKLFF. For the CDR3, the DNA is TGTGCCAGCAGTTTAACAGGGGTCAACGATGAAAAACTGTTTTTT.

The J gene is TRBJ1-1, the V gene TRBV5-4; tentative D call: TRBD1 (6 bases). Germline V gives CDR1 SGHNT, CDR2 YYREEE (reference sequence). This CDR3 is built from 15 residues. The V gene lost 6 bases and the J gene lost 3 bases, with 18 bases spanning the gap. In DNA, the CDR3 is TGTGCCAGCAACCCTCTGAGGGGGATTGACACTGAAGCTTTCTTT. It translates to CASNPLRGIDTEAFF. Combining the CDR3 with reference TRBV5-4 and TRBJ1-1 gives the whole variable domain ETGVTQSPTHLIKTRGQQVTLRCSSQSGHNTVSWYQQALGQGPQFIFQYYREEENGRGNFPPRFSGLQFPNYSSELNVNALELDDSALYLCASNPLRGIDTEAFFGQGTRLTVV.

The chain uses TRBV25-1 and TRBJ2-1; perhaps TRBD1 as D (5 bases). With 5 bases removed from V and 2 bases from J, the gap between germline ends came to 22 bases. The CDR3 loop spans 18 amino acids. The germline V gene encodes CDR1 MGHDK and CDR2 SYGVNS. In DNA form, the CDR3 reads TGTGCCAGCAGTCCTCTTCGCGTATCCGTAGGGGCCTACAATGAGCAGTTCTTC. Translation: CASSPLRVSVGAYNEQFF.

The chain links TRBV19 to TRBJ2-7, with a tentative D call TRBD1 (6 bases). The CDR3 runs to 15 residues. The V end lost 2 bases, the J end lost 0 bases, and 11 bases lay between the germline ends. Looked up from germline, CDR1 is LNHDA and CDR2 is SQIVND (reference sequence). The CDR3 nucleotides read TGTGCCAGTAGTATAAGACAGGACTTCTCCTACGAGCAGTACTTC. It encodes CASSIRQDFSYEQYF.

The V gene is TRBV7-2, the J gene TRBJ2-3, with TRBD1 matching over 11 bases. CDR1 and CDR2 from the germline V gene are SGHTA and FQGNSA. The CDR3 has 14 residues. Germline trimming cut 3 bases from V and 6 bases from J; bases unmatched to any gene: 2. CDR3 coding DNA: TGTGCCAGCAGCTTCGGACAGGGGGCGGATACGCAGTATTTT. It encodes CASSFGQGADTQYF.

The chain employs TRBV5-1 and TRBJ2-3, with 7 bases matching TRBD1. J lost 8 bases, V lost 5 bases, and 14 bases had no gene match. Looked up from germline, CDR1 is SGHRS and CDR2 is YFSETQ. CDR3 length equals 15 residues. CDR3 amino acids: CASRLDDRASGTQYF. The DNA of the CDR3 is TGCGCCAGCAGACTAGATGACAGGGCCTCCGGTACGCAGTATTTT.

The chain carries TRBV7-8 and TRBJ2-3; possible D gene TRBD2, 6 bases. CDR3 length equals 16 residues. Germline CDR1 and CDR2: SGHVS and FQNEAQ. Trimming cost V 5 bases and J 11 bases, with 26 bases left between them. The CDR3 bases are TGTGCCAGCAGCCCAAGACTAGGTCCCTCCCTGCATAGGCAGTATTTT. Its translation: CASSPRLGPSLHRQYF.

The count of this clone is one. The CDR3 region has the DNA TGTGCCAGCTCACCAAGCCCGACAGAAGAGACCCAGTACTTC. Its translation is CASSPSPTEETQYF. The rearrangement uses TRBV18 and TRBJ2-5; possibly TRBD1 for D (5 bases). V was clipped by 2 bases and J by 3 bases, with 10 bases between them. Germline V gene lookup returns CDR1 KGHSH and CDR2 LQKENI. CDR3 size: 14 residues.

This chain uses TRBV7-3 with TRBJ1-1; maybe TRBD1 (5 bases). CDR3 length: 15 amino acids. Germline assignment: CDR1 SGHTA and CDR2 FQGTGA. V was shortened by 5 bases and J by 5 bases, with 18 bases between the two germline ends. The CDR3 loop reads CASSPHEGIGTEAFF. CDR3 nucleotide sequence: TGTGCCAGCAGCCCCCATGAGGGGATTGGGACTGAAGCTTTCTTT. Together with reference TRBV7-3 and TRBJ1-1, the CDR3 gives the full variable domain: GAGVSQTPSNKVTEKGKYVELRCDPISGHTALYWYRQSLGQGPEFLIYFQGTGAADDSGLPNDRFFAVRPEGSVSTLKIQRTERGDSAVYLCASSPHEGIGTEAFFGQGTRLTVV.